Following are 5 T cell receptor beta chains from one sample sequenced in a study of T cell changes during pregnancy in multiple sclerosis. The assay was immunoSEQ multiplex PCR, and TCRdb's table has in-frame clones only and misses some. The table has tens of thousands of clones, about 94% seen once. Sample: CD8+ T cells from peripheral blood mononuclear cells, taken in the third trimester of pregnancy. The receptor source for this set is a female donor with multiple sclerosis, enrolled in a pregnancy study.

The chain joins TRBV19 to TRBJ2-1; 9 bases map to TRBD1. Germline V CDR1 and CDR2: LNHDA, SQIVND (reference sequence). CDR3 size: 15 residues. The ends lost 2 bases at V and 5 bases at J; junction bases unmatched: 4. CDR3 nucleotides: TGTGCCAGTAGTATACCCCGGACAGGGGACAATGAGCAGTTCTTC. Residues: CASSIPRTGDNEQFF.

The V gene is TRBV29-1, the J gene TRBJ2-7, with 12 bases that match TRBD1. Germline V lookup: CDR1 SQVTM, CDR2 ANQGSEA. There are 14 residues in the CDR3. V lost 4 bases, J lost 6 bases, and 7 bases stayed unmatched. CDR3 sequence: CSVATGTGGVEQYF. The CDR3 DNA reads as TGCAGCGTTGCAACCGGGACAGGGGGCGTCGAGCAGTACTTC.

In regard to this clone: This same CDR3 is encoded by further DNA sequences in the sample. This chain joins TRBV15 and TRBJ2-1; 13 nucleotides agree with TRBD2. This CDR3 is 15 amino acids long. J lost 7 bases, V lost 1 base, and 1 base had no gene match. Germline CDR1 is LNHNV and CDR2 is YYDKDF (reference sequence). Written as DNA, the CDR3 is TGTGCCACCAGCAGAGGGACTAGCGGGAGTAATGAGCAGTTCTTC. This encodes CATSRGTSGSNEQFF.

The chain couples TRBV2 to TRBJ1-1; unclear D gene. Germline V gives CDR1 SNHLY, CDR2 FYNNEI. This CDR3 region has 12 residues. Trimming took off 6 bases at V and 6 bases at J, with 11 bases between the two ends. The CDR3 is CASRGSRAEAFF. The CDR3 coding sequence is TGTGCCAGCAGGGGGAGTCGGGCTGAAGCTTTCTTT.

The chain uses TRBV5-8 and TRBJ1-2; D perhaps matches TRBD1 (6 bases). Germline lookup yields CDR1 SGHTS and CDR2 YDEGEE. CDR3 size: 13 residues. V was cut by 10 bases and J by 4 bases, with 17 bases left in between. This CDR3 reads CARTGGTLYGYTF. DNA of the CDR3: TGTGCCCGCACCGGGGGGACACTCTATGGCTACACCTTC.